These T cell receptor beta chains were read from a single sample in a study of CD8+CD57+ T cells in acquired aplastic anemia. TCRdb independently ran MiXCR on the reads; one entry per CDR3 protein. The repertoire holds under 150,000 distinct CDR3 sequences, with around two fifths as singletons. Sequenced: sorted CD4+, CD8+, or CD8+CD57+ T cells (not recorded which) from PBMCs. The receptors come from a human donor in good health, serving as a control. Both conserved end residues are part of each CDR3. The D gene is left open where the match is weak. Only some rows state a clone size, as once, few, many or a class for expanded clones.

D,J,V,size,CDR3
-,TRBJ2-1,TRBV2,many,CASKKELGSQFF
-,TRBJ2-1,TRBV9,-,CASSSREDEQFF
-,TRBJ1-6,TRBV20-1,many,CSARSETLNSPLHF
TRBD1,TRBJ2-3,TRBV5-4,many,CASSAGQVPDTQYF
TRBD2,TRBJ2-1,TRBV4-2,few,CASSQHLRGGSSGHEQFF
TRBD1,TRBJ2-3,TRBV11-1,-,CASRFRDRDYNTQYF
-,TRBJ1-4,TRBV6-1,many,CASKIGGQGEKLFF
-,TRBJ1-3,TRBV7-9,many,CASSTDSTVTGNTIYF
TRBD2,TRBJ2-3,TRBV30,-,CAWTRGLAGNTDTQYF
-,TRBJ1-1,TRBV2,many,CASSEGETEAFF
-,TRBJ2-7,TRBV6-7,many,CASRPGLAYEQYF
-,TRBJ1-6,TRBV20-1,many,CSARDSTGLQTSPLHF
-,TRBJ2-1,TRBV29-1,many,CSVEDLRQGNEQFF
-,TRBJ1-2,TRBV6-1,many,CASKEVGETGGYTF
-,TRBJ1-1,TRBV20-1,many,CSASTARNTEAFF
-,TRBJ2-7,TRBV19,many,CASSISRNSNEQYF
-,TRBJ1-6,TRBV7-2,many,CAWTLGYNSPLHF
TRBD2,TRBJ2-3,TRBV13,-,CASTLAGGGADTQYF
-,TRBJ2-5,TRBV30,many,CAWSALEGGAQYF
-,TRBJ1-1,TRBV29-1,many,CSVEDPGREAFF
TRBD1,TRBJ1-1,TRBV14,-,CASSLRDSRLLNTEAFF
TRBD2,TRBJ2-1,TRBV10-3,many,CAISDSGGSNNEQFF
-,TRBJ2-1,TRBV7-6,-,CAGSLTSGNEQFF
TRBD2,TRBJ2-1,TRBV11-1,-,CASRIPRAGGVNEQFF
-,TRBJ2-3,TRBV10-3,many,CAIRTAVSTDTQYF
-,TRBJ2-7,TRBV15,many,CATSRGDPLGEQYF
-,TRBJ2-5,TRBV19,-,CASHSSDTKETQYF
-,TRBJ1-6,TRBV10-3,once,CAISEVFDYNSPLHF
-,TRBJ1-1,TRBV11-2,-,CASSPPGRSEAFF
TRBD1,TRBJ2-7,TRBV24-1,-,CATSAPGGYEQYF
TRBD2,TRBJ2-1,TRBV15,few,CATSRRTSNEQFF